Sequencing of this T cell receptor (beta chain) was carried out in a study of T cell responses to AZD1222 COVID-19 vaccine. Study-wide findings and caveats: The donor cohort was predominantly white British with a female majority, and clonal diversity may have been underestimated. Every sample of the repertoires postdated the peak T cell response.

Here immunoSEQ multiplex PCR was the method, and the copy in TCRdb shows in-frame clones only, minus some. Among about 140,000 clones listed, 80% to 95% were seen once. The CDR3 has 16 amino acids. Germline CDR1 SGHTS, CDR2 YDEGEE. Trimming cost V 0 bases and J 3 bases, with 16 bases left between them. Details on this clone: What it binds is not known.

The rearrangement links TRBV5-8 to TRBJ2-7; D is perhaps TRBD2 (6 bases). The TCR comes from an adult in good health. Sequences were derived from peripheral blood, sampled on day 0 of AZD1222 vaccination. CDR3: CASSLAGQGGGYEQYF. CDR3 nucleotide sequence: TGTGCCAGCAGCTTGGCCGGGCAGGGAGGTGGCTACGAGCAGTACTTC.